This TCR beta chain was captured by sequencing in a study of regulatory T cells in long-lasting Graves disease. Stated time point: newly diagnosed GD, antithyroid drugs for less than 3 months. The authors made the TCR library using RNA they extracted from PBMCs. The CDR3 loop spans 16 amino acids. V dropped 2 bases and J dropped 5 bases, with 19 bases sitting between them. Germline CDR1 reads SGHAT; CDR2 reads FQNNGV. Construction of the TCR beta libraries employed iRepertoire HTBI primers in conjunction with Arm-PCR of CDR3 regions. One entry per CDR3 protein results from TCRdb running MiXCR on the multiplex PCR reads. The sample has under 300,000 distinct CDR3 sequences, 20% to 25% seen once.

The TCR originated in a female donor with Graves disease. Sequenced here: peripheral blood mononuclear cells (PBMCs), sampled at new diagnosis, from a patient treated with antithyroid drugs. V is TRBV11-2 and J is TRBJ2-7, with D perhaps given as TRBD1 or TRBD2 (6 bases each). The CDR3 here is CASSLYGGTYAHEQYF. CDR3 nucleotides: TGTGCCAGCAGCTTATACGGCGGGACATATGCACACGAGCAGTACTTC.